This entry lists 7 T cell receptor beta chains sequenced from one sample in a study of cytomegalovirus exposure and HLA in healthy donors (dated by TCRdb to about 2017). Libraries were constructed by the immunoSEQ multiplex PCR assay. For the multiplex PCR, a mixture combining 60 forward primers for TCR Vbeta segments and 13 reverse primers for TCR Jbeta segments was used. TCRdb limited this immuneACCESS table to in-frame rearrangements with V and J called. A share of clones is missing; checked studies link under half to unresolved V genes, and the rest is unexplained. The sample includes 100,000 to 150,000 clones, with 78% observed a single time. Jointly, the top ten make up roughly 10% of the sample. Input material: PBMCs. The receptors derive from a man aged 25 to 45 in good health and CMV-seropositive.

The chain is built from TRBV5-1 and TRBJ1-2; D might be TRBD1 (6 bases). With 4 bases removed from V and 4 bases from J, the gap between germline ends came to 17 bases. This CDR3 has 15 residues. Germline CDR1 and CDR2: SGHRS and YFSETQ. The CDR3 nucleotides read TGCGCCAGCAGCCCGGGTGAAGTGACAGGCTATGGCTACACCTTC. Its translation is CASSPGEVTGYGYTF.

The chain links TRBV7-3 to TRBJ2-1; 10 nucleotides align to TRBD2. Germline CDR1 is SGHTA and CDR2 is FQGTGA. This CDR3 is 17 amino acids long. The junction had 4 bases not matched to a gene; V was cut back by 1 base and J by 1 base. The CDR3 sequence: CASSLMVAGGSYNEQFF. DNA for the CDR3: TGTGCCAGCAGCTTAATGGTAGCGGGAGGTTCCTACAATGAGCAGTTCTTC.

The chain has TRBV7-6 and TRBJ2-3; 15 bases line up with TRBD2. Germline-derived CDR1 and CDR2 are SGHVS and FNYEAQ. The V and J ends lost 2 bases and 0 bases, in that order; junction bases with no gene match: 6. This CDR3 spans 19 amino acids. CDR3 in amino acids: CASSLQGLAGGSSTDTQYF. The CDR3 DNA reads as TGTGCCAGCAGCTTACAGGGACTAGCGGGAGGTTCAAGCACAGATACGCAGTATTTT. The whole variable domain, remainder taken from reference TRBV7-6 and TRBJ2-3, is GAGVSQSPRYKVTKRGQDVALRCDPISGHVSLYWYRQALGQGPEFLTYFNYEAQQDKSGLPNDRFSAERPEGSISTLTIQRTEQRDSAMYRCASSLQGLAGGSSTDTQYFGPGTRLTVL.

In this sample, this clone turned up a few times. The chain couples TRBV4-3 to TRBJ2-7, with no clear D. CDR3 length equals 16 residues. V gave up 0 bases and J gave up 3 bases, with 15 bases separating them. The V gene's germline CDR1 is LGHNA and CDR2 YSLEER. CDR3 nucleotide sequence: TGCGCCAGCAGCCAAGATTATAAGCTTCTAGGCTACGAGCAGTACTTC. It encodes CASSQDYKLLGYEQYF.

In its sample, this clone was seen once. V usage is TRBV5-1 and J usage is TRBJ2-7, with 9 bases matching TRBD1. The CDR3 spans 14 residues. CDR1 SGHRS and CDR2 YFSETQ come from the germline V gene. Losses at the gene ends were 6 bases for V and 3 bases for J; bases not matched to a gene: 7. The CDR3 loop is CASTQTGGIYEQYF. In DNA form, the CDR3 reads TGCGCCAGCACCCAGACAGGGGGAATCTACGAGCAGTACTTC.

The chain joins TRBV2 to TRBJ2-1; TRBD2 matches 8 bases. The CDR3 loop spans 12 amino acids. Germline trimming cut 6 bases from V and 9 bases from J; bases unmatched to any gene: 4. CDR1 SNHLY and CDR2 FYNNEI come from the germline V gene. Here the CDR3 reads CASSRTSGEQFF. CDR3 DNA sequence: TGTGCCAGCAGCCGCACTAGCGGTGAGCAGTTCTTC.

This chain joins TRBV5-1 and TRBJ2-7, with 7 nucleotides matching TRBD2. The CDR3 is made up of 14 amino acids. The trim removed 0 bases at V and 7 bases at J, leaving 7 bases unmatched. Germline values: CDR1 SGHRS, CDR2 YFSETQ. The CDR3 region is CASSLGPEAGEQYF. The CDR3 coding sequence is TGCGCCAGCAGCTTGGGGCCCGAAGCGGGAGAGCAGTACTTC.